Sequencing of this T cell receptor (beta chain) was carried out in a study of human T cells and chemical hapten exposure (dated by TCRdb to about 2021). About the study as a whole: For sensitization, 2% DPC in acetone was applied to an approximately 2 cm by approximately 2 cm area of upper inner arm skin. Patient blood was sampled pre-sensitization (week 0) and at 2, 6 and about 24 weeks after DPC sensitization. Weekly therapeutic DPC doses were additionally applied to the scalp of patients throughout the roughly 24-week study period. Libraries were pooled for sequencing, and per-sample TCR yields varied mainly because of small differences in library volumes within the pool. For TCR sequencing, blood came from 25 to 35 alopecia patients at anywhere from one to four time points (pre-sensitization, 2, 6 and 24 weeks). In alopecia patients, the study followed how the peripheral blood TCR repertoire changed in vivo over primary and secondary sensitization to diphenylcyclopropenone (DPC), a hapten. Most of the patients in the cohort were female, and the cohort covered alopecia areata with under or over 50% scalp involvement, alopecia totalis and alopecia universalis. Patch tests used Finn chambers with 0.01% DPC on the upper back, scored after 6 days by International Contact Dermatitis Research Group standards. What the research found in general, with its limitations: After repeated subsampling, changes were observed in the strength of the expansion versus patch-test correlation and in the threshold at which the correlation became significant. Expanded TCRs formed significantly more large CDR3 similarity clusters than pre-sensitization or healthy control sets, consistent with antigen-driven responses. Because every patient had alopecia, a presumed autoimmune disease, the patients' immune response might differ from that of healthy individuals. DPC sensitization did not change how many TCRs were above 1 in 1000 frequency, and no evidence was found of alterations in global repertoire structure. The number of PT1 expanded TCRs positively correlated with patch test score, significant at thresholds 8, 16 and 32 but not 4.

The library relied on RACE. The listed sequencing device is NextSeq 500. During library preparation, unique molecular identifiers were attached to individual cDNA molecules so that TCRs could be counted in a quantitative, reproducible way. From each blood RNA sample, both TCR alpha and TCR beta chains were sequenced. The paper's processing steps were these. Samples had a median of roughly 100,000 TCRs, with a range from roughly 23,224 to 700,000. V, J and CDR3 annotation of the TCR reads was carried out using the Decombinator software suite. For the PS versus PT1 abundance plots, all samples were subsampled to the same number of TCRs (28,000). TCRs were defined as expanded if absent before sensitization and observed at least eight times at the 2-week time point. TCRdb ran its own pipeline on the public reads, namely fastp trimming at Q25 and MiXCR clone calling, and kept in-frame beta chains. Every entry covers one CDR3 protein and lists the most common genes and DNA from its rows. The V and J calls shown here were made by TCRdb, not taken from the authors' results. This sample is represented by about 84,000 distinct CDR3 sequences; about a tenth of them were singletons. The ten top clones hold under 2.5% of the sample.

For this chain, trimming is 2 bases at the V end and 2 bases at the J end, and the number of junction bases without a gene match is 0. CDR1 and CDR2 are read off the germline V gene as MNHEY and SVGAGI. The CDR3 has 17 amino acids, counting the end cysteine and phenylalanine. The DNA shown is the 51-base CDR3, in frame from base 1. The time point label of this sample denotes: patch test 2, 6 weeks after DPC sensitization. What the treatment or condition label conveys for this sample: therapeutic diphenylcyclopropenone sensitization with weekly scalp DPC. Blood at each patch-test visit was drawn before the patch test was applied. Patients were considered eligible if aged 18 to 70, diagnosed with alopecia and deemed suitable for DPC therapy, and patients were excluded if pregnant. Total RNA was extracted from unfractionated whole blood that had been collected in Tempus Blood RNA tubes. This clonotype appeared many times. Its binding antigen is unknown. Base qualities are not at hand, and no much larger clone is one base apart.

This TCR derives from a woman aged 25 to 39 with alopecia areata. Some clones in this sample may be carry-over from other donors' samples. The chain links TRBV6-5 with TRBJ2-6; 13 junctional bases match TRBD2. Sequenced material: whole blood, taken in connection with sensitization to the hapten diphenylcyclopropenone (DPC). The CDR3 in this case is CASSYTSGRAGANVLTF. The nucleotide sequence is TGTGCCAGCAGTTACACTAGCGGGAGGGCTGGGGCCAACGTCCTGACTTTC.